This T cell receptor (beta chain) was sequenced in a study of T cell repertoires in cytomegalovirus infection. Overall study context: From public TCR beta signatures came an indication of both CMV infection and matching HLA type.

TCRdb re-called the reads with MiXCR, one entry per CDR3 protein. Of just over 150,000 distinct CDR3 sequences listed, about a quarter are singletons. This clonotype showed up many times. Its target is not known. Looked up from germline, CDR1 is SGHTA and CDR2 is FQGNSA. Trimming removed 5 bases from V and 4 bases from J; junction bases left unmatched: 5. CDR3 length equals 16 residues. Study-wide results and caveats: HLA-C-restricted CMV clonotypes gave the most frequent clonotype in two of eight donors. People with CMV and the relevant HLA were identified by cumulative public TCR beta family frequency.

The V gene is TRBV7-2, the J gene TRBJ2-5, with TRBD2 identical over 15 bases. Material: PBMCs. The origin of this receptor is a human donor in good health (CMV status not recorded). Some clones in this sample may be carry-over from other donors' samples. The CDR3 loop is CASSPRTSGGVETQYF. In nucleotides, the CDR3 is TGTGCCAGCAGCCCCCGGACTAGCGGGGGGGTAGAGACCCAGTACTTC.